The clone carrying this T cell receptor (beta chain) came up once. Replicate PCRs for unsorted PBMC used about 0.3 ug DNA (about 30,000 T cell genomes). Measured with immunoSEQ multiplex PCR; TCRdb has only the in-frame clones, and not every one. The table shows about half a million clones, with about four fifths occurring only once. These data originate in a study of shared clonotypes between healthy human individuals. Each of the donors was a healthy adult who was HIV-negative and had not had a recent acute infection or vaccination. V shed 2 bases and J shed 0 bases, with 5 bases lying between them. Germline V gene data show CDR1 as SGHTA and CDR2 as FQGNSA. The CDR3 contains 14 residues.

The chain has TRBV7-2 and TRBJ1-3; D is unresolved. The sample consisted of PBMCs. This sequence originates from a woman between 40 and 55 years old in good health. Some clones in this sample may be carry-over from other donors' samples. The CDR3 DNA follows: TGTGCCAGCAGCTTAACAAACTCTGGAAACACCATATATTTT. Translated, it gives CASSLTNSGNTIYF. Complete variable domain (other parts from reference TRBV7-2 and TRBJ1-3): GAGVSQSPSNKVTEKGKDVELRCDPISGHTALYWYRQSLGQGLEFLIYFQGNSAPDKSGLPSDRFSAERTGGSVSTLTIQRTQQEDSAVYLCASSLTNSGNTIYFGEGSWLTVV.